This TCR beta chain was observed in a study of blood T cell repertoires in COVID-19. The wider study: The United States, Italy and Spain were the sources of the acute and convalescent COVID-19 samples. In each case, the material was cDNA or gDNA derived from T cells, B-cell-depleted T cells, or PBMCs.

Authors' analysis steps: Reference gene primer amplification yielded estimated nucleated cell counts. The method was immunoSEQ multiplex PCR; TCRdb's version includes in-frame clones alone and lacks a portion of them. Clone size and the V and J calls come from that table; the DNA yielded D and trimming. The sample has 20,000 to 25,000 clones, roughly 84% seen once; the top ten hold 48%. V was trimmed by 1 base and J by 5 bases, leaving 9 bases between them. The germline V gene encodes CDR1 SEHNR and CDR2 FQNEAQ (reference sequence). The CDR3 sequence is 14 residues long. J is TRBJ1-5 and V is TRBV7-9; D is possibly TRBD1 (6 bases). Input material: peripheral blood. This TCR was sampled from a man aged 65-85 years with acute or convalescent COVID-19. CDR3 region: CASSLEPGDQPQHF. The CDR3 nucleotides read TGTGCCAGCAGCTTAGAGCCAGGGGATCAGCCCCAGCATTTT.